This T cell receptor beta chain was observed in a study of blood T cell repertoires in COVID-19. Study summary: COVID-19 samples, acute and convalescent, were from the United States, Italy and Spain. The analysed material was cDNA or gDNA that came from T cells, B-cell-depleted T cells, or PBMCs.

The data were produced by immunoSEQ multiplex PCR, yet TCRdb's version contains in-frame clones alone and is incomplete. The table includes 120,000 to 150,000 clones, 88% detected once. The CDR3 contains 16 residues. The V gene lost 5 bases and the J gene lost 2 bases, with 18 bases spanning the gap. Looked up from germline, CDR1 is SGHDT and CDR2 is YYEEEE. This sequence originates from a woman aged 30 to 39 with acute COVID-19. The sample taken for sequencing was PBMCs or T cells enriched from blood (not recorded which). V gene TRBV5-6 combines with J gene TRBJ2-3, with a tentative D call TRBD1 (6 bases). The CDR3: CASRRARDIYTDTQYF. The CDR3 nucleotides are TGTGCCAGCAGGCGTGCCCGGGACATTTACACAGATACGCAGTATTTT.